The 3 T cell receptor beta chains given below trace back to one sample, sequenced in a study of T cell responses to AZD1222 COVID-19 vaccine. Measured with immunoSEQ multiplex PCR; TCRdb has only the in-frame clones, and not every one. The table shows about 150,000 clones, with about nine tenths occurring only once. This specimen was peripheral blood, taken on day 0 of AZD1222 vaccination. The receptor set was obtained from an adult in good health.

The rearrangement uses TRBV3-1 (or the pseudogene TRBV3-2) and TRBJ1-3; D unresolved. CDR3 length equals 16 residues. Trimming removed 5 bases at V and 0 bases at J, with 14 bases between. Germline V gene lookup returns CDR1 LGHDT and CDR2 YNNKEL (reference sequence). CDR3 sequence: CASSSRRTDSGNTIYF. The CDR3, as DNA: TGTGCCAGCAGCTCCCGACGGACGGACTCTGGAAACACCATATATTTT.

This sequence joins TRBV2 and TRBJ1-2; no reliable D call. The germline V gene encodes CDR1 SNHLY and CDR2 FYNNEI. This CDR3 has 16 residues. The V and J ends lost 0 bases and 2 bases respectively, with 13 bases between them. The chain's CDR3 is CASSEADGDSNYGYTF. CDR3 coding DNA: TGTGCCAGCAGTGAAGCGGACGGGGATTCCAACTATGGCTACACCTTC.

The chain carries TRBV9 and TRBJ1-1; D ambiguous. The CDR3 is made up of 15 amino acids. With 0 bases removed from V and 0 bases from J, the gap between germline ends came to 9 bases. Looked up from germline, CDR1 is SGDLS and CDR2 is YYNGEE. Here the CDR3 DNA reads TGTGCCAGCAGCGTAGTTAACAGCTTGAACACTGAAGCTTTCTTT. Encoded protein: CASSVVNSLNTEAFF. Full variable domain (outside the CDR3, taken from reference TRBV9 and TRBJ1-1): DSGVTQTPKHLITATGQRVTLRCSPRSGDLSVYWYQQSLDQGLQFLIQYYNGEERAKGNILERFSAQQFPDLHSELNLSSLELGDSALYFCASSVVNSLNTEAFFGQGTRLTVV.